A selection of T cell receptor beta chains follows, all from one sample in a study of regulatory T cells in long-lasting Graves disease. MiXCR, run by TCRdb on the multiplex PCR reads, gives a single entry per CDR3 protein. This sample carries over 650,000 distinct CDR3 sequences, 30% of them seen once, and the ten largest clones take 40% to 55%. The source was peripheral blood mononuclear cells (PBMCs), collected when the disease was refractory, from a patient treated with antithyroid drugs. The receptors derive from a female donor with Graves disease. The CDR3 runs from the conserved cysteine through the conserved F or W. The order of the fields is J gene, V gene, D gene, clone size, CDR3 DNA, CDR3 protein. D genes are given only for firm matches. Clone size is shown for a subset of rows, as once, few, many or a class of expanded clone.

TRBJ2-7	TRBV20-1	-	-	TGCAGTGCTAGAGATATTGGCCGAAACTCCTACGAGCAGTACTTC	CSARDIGRNSYEQYF
TRBJ2-5	TRBV11-2	TRBD2	few	TGTGCCAGCAGCAGAGGGACTAGCGGGAGGGCCGGAGAGACCCAGTACTTC	CASSRGTSGRAGETQYF
TRBJ2-1	TRBV12-5	TRBD1	-	TGTGCTAGTGGTTGGGACAGGGGGAAATTTCAGTTCTTC	CASGWDRGKFQFF
TRBJ1-4	TRBV27	-	few	TGTGCCAGTGCTAAACAGGAAAAAAATGAAAAACTGTTTTTT	CASAKQEKNEKLFF
TRBJ2-5	TRBV6-1	-	-	TGTGCCAGCAGCGAACCCGGGGCCCAAGAGACCCGGTACTTC	CASSEPGAQETRYF
TRBJ2-7	TRBV5-1	TRBD1	few	TGCGCCAGCAGATCCGACAGGGTCCTTTCCTACGAGCAGTACTTC	CASRSDRVLSYEQYF
TRBJ1-2	TRBV11-2	-	few	TGTGCCAGCAGCTCCCCGGGGGGGTTAAGCTATGGCTACACCTTC	CASSSPGGLSYGYTF
TRBJ1-1	TRBV20-1	-	few	TGCAGTGCAGGCCAACAGGTCATGAACACTGAAGCTTTCTTT	CSAGQQVMNTEAFF
TRBJ2-2	TRBV28	TRBD1	-	TGTGCCAGCAACCTGAACGATTGGACAGGCTACACCGGGGAGCTGTTTTTT	CASNLNDWTGYTGELFF
TRBJ2-5	TRBV30	TRBD1	-	TGTGCCTCACGGCGAGGGGGACAGGGGGAGGGGGAGACCCAGTACTTC	CASRRGGQGEGETQYF
TRBJ2-2	TRBV11-2	-	few	TGTGCCAGCAGCTTAGGGTCGTGGAACACCGGGGAGCTGTTTTTT	CASSLGSWNTGELFF
TRBJ2-3	TRBV20-1	TRBD2	-	TGCAGTGCTAGATCCGGACTAGCGGCAAAATTGGATACGCAGTATTTT	CSARSGLAAKLDTQYF
TRBJ2-7	TRBV29-1	-	few	TGCAGCGTTGCGGTCAGGGGAGGCTACGAGCAGTACTTC	CSVAVRGGYEQYF
TRBJ2-5	TRBV20-1	-	few	TGCAGTGCTATCAACACAGGGTACCAAGAGACCCAGTACTTC	CSAINTGYQETQYF
TRBJ2-7	TRBV20-1	TRBD2	-	TGCAGTGCTAGGGGGGGGAGTGAATACGAGCAGTACTTC	CSARGGSEYEQYF
TRBJ1-1	TRBV30	-	few	TGTGCCTGGAGTTTGGGGGTAAGGAACACTGAAGCTTTCTTT	CAWSLGVRNTEAFF
TRBJ1-1	TRBV12-3/TRBV12-4	-	few	TGTGCCAGCAGTTTAGCGACGGACATTGAAGCTTTCTTT	CASSLATDIEAFF
TRBJ2-7	TRBV20-1	-	few	TGCAGTGCTTCCCCGGATGGCAGAGGACTACTCTCCGAGCAGTACTTC	CSASPDGRGLLSEQYF
TRBJ2-5	TRBV4-1	-	-	TGCGCCAGCAGCCAACTAGCGTTGGAAGAGACCCAGTACTTC	CASSQLALEETQYF
TRBJ2-7	TRBV3-1	TRBD2	-	TGTGCCAGCAGCCGAAAGCGCCTAGCGGGAGATGTAGGGGAGCAGTACTTC	CASSRKRLAGDVGEQYF
TRBJ2-2	TRBV28	TRBD2	-	TGTGCCAGCAGTTTAGGTGGACTAGCGGGGACCACCACCGGGGAGCTGTTTTTT	CASSLGGLAGTTTGELFF
TRBJ1-2	TRBV5-1	TRBD1	many	TGCGCCAGCAGACCTACAGGGGGCGGATTAAGCTATGGCTACACCTTC	CASRPTGGGLSYGYTF
TRBJ1-5	TRBV7-8	-	few	TGTGCCAGCAGCTTAGGCGGGGGACGGGGAACGAGCAATCAGCCCCAGCATTTT	CASSLGGGRGTSNQPQHF
TRBJ2-7	TRBV6-5	-	-	TGTGCCAGCAGTTATATTGCCAGGTCCTCCGAGCAGTACTTC	CASSYIARSSEQYF
TRBJ2-1	TRBV5-4	TRBD1	-	TGTGCCAGCAGCCGTACAGGGGGCGCATACAATGAGCAGTTCTTC	CASSRTGGAYNEQFF
TRBJ2-7	TRBV11-2	-	-	TGTGCCAGCAGCTTACCAGGGAGAAGATTACGAGACTACGAGCAGTACTTC	CASSLPGRRLRDYEQYF
TRBJ2-5	TRBV28	-	-	TGTGCCAGCAGCCACACCCGGAGTCCGGAGACCCAGTACTTC	CASSHTRSPETQYF
TRBJ2-7	TRBV5-4	-	few	TGTGCCAGCAGCTTCTCGGGTGGAATCTACGAGCAGTACTTC	CASSFSGGIYEQYF
TRBJ2-2	TRBV7-9	TRBD2	-	TGTGCCAGCAGCTTCCCCGGGACTAGTAACACCGGGGAGCTGTTTTTT	CASSFPGTSNTGELFF
TRBJ2-7	TRBV6-1	-	-	TGTGCCAGCAGTGAAGCGCTCCGAAGGGGGGGAGCGGTCTACGAGCAGTACTTC	CASSEALRRGGAVYEQYF
TRBJ1-1	TRBV5-4	TRBD1	-	TGTGCCAGCAGCTTGTTGGACAGGGCGGGGGGCACTGAAGCTTTCTTT	CASSLLDRAGGTEAFF
TRBJ2-2	TRBV7-9	TRBD2	-	TGTGCCAGCAGGGAGCAGGGAGGGACCGGGGAGCTGTTTTTT	CASREQGGTGELFF
TRBJ2-7	TRBV5-1	-	few	TGCGCCAGCAGCTTTTTTGGAGGCTACGAGCAGTACTTC	CASSFFGGYEQYF
TRBJ1-5	TRBV30	TRBD1	-	TGTGCCTGGAGAGGGGACAGCGGGGATCAGCCCCAGCATTTT	CAWRGDSGDQPQHF
TRBJ1-3	TRBV2	-	-	TGTGCCAGCAGTGAAGGAATGTCCTCTGGAAACACCATATATTTT	CASSEGMSSGNTIYF
TRBJ1-1	TRBV30	-	-	TGTGCCTGGACCCTCATGAACACTGAAGCTTTCTTT	CAWTLMNTEAFF
TRBJ1-2	TRBV25-1	-	-	TGTGCCAGCAGTGATAGAGGATCCGACGGCTACACCTTC	CASSDRGSDGYTF
TRBJ1-5	TRBV20-1	TRBD1	-	TGCAGTGCTAGAGAAGGGACAGGCGGCTTAGTGGGGCAGCCCCAGCATTTT	CSAREGTGGLVGQPQHF
TRBJ1-1	TRBV28	-	many	TGTGCCAGCAGTCTCCTCCGCCCCCCGGACAGCACTGAAGCTTTCTTT	CASSLLRPPDSTEAFF
TRBJ2-7	TRBV6-5	TRBD1	few	TGTGCCAGCAGTTACCCACCAGGGGACAGGGGGCGGAACGAGCAGTACTTC	CASSYPPGDRGRNEQYF
TRBJ2-5	TRBV3-1	-	many	TGTGCCAGCAGCCACAGACAGACCCAGTACTTC	CASSHRQTQYF
TRBJ1-1	TRBV6-1	-	-	TGTGCCAGCAGCCAAACCCCGAGGGGAGCTTTCTTT	CASSQTPRGAFF
TRBJ1-6	TRBV6-1	-	-	TGTGCCAGCATTCCCCGGCTTAATTCACCCCTCCACTTT	CASIPRLNSPLHF
TRBJ2-7	TRBV7-3	-	-	TGTGCCAGCAGCCCGCAGCCCGGGACCTCGCCCTACGAGCAGTACTTC	CASSPQPGTSPYEQYF
TRBJ1-5	TRBV6-6	-	-	TGTGCCAGCAGTTACTCGCCCGAGGCGGCTCAGCCCCAGCATTTT	CASSYSPEAAQPQHF
TRBJ1-2	TRBV5-4	-	few	TGTGCCAGCAGTTCGGCAGGGGATGGCTACACCTTC	CASSSAGDGYTF
TRBJ2-5	TRBV12-3/TRBV12-4	TRBD1	-	TGTGCCAGCAGTATAGACAGGGTAGTTGAGACCCAGTACTTC	CASSIDRVVETQYF
TRBJ1-4	TRBV30	-	few	TGTGCCTGGAAAGCAACTAATGAAAAACTGTTTTTT	CAWKATNEKLFF
TRBJ1-1	TRBV2	-	few	TGTGCCAGCAGTGAACGAATTATGAACACTGAAGCTTTCTTT	CASSERIMNTEAFF
TRBJ2-7	TRBV2	-	few	TGTGCCAGCAACCGAAATACAGGGTACGAGCAGTACTTC	CASNRNTGYEQYF
TRBJ2-7	TRBV6-1	-	-	TGTGCCAGCAGTGAATCAGTGGGGGGTCCTCCCTCCTACGAGCAGTACTTC	CASSESVGGPPSYEQYF
TRBJ1-2	TRBV6-5	-	-	TGTGCCAGCAGTTACTCGACGCAGGGAGGCTACACCTTC	CASSYSTQGGYTF
TRBJ1-1	TRBV5-1	-	-	TGCGCCGGCAGCTTGGGGAAGGAGTTTGAAGCTTTCTTT	CAGSLGKEFEAFF
TRBJ1-6	TRBV25-1	-	few	TGTGCCAGCAGTGAATATACCTCCAGGGCCCTCCACTTT	CASSEYTSRALHF